The clone carrying this TCR beta chain was detected only a few times. Its specificity is unknown. This entry is derived from a study of CD4+ T cells in melanoma. The study's findings and limits: CD8+ T cell, macrophage and B cell function reportedly correlated with neoantigen-specific CD4+ T cells. Reportedly, melanoma neoantigen-specific CD4+ T cells showed varied differentiation states.

This CDR3 is built from 17 residues. Measured with immunoSEQ multiplex PCR; TCRdb has only the in-frame clones, and not every one. The repertoire consists of roughly 16,000 clones, with 70% to 80% occurring once and the leading ten covering 9.5% to 15%. The chain recombines TRBV7-5 with TRBJ2-1; the table calls TRBD2, which could not be checked here. TRBV7-5 is labeled a pseudogene. Sequences were obtained from cells from a culture (not recorded whether cultured in vitro). The clonotype was recovered from a human donor with melanoma. The CDR3 loop is CARSPRRAGRYYNEQFF. Written as DNA, the CDR3 is TGTGCCAGAAGCCCAAGGAGGGCGGGTCGCTACTACAATGAGCAGTTCTTC.